The 17 T cell receptor beta chains below come from one sample, sequenced in a study of blood T cell repertoires in COVID-19. Clones were sequenced by immunoSEQ multiplex PCR, and TCRdb holds only the in-frame ones, with some missing. The sample lists fewer than 250,000 clones, about 90% occurring once. The specimen sequenced was PBMCs or T cells enriched from blood (not recorded which). The receptors shown here come from a woman in her 30s who had been exposed to COVID-19.

A single count supports this clone. The rearrangement joins TRBV24-1 to TRBJ2-1; D may be TRBD2 (6 bases). CDR3 length: 14 residues. Germline CDR1 KGHDR, CDR2 SFDVKD. Trimming took 6 bases from V and 1 from J, leaving 9 bases between them. CDR3 sequence reads: CATSTGASYNEQFF. The CDR3 nucleotides read TGTGCCACCAGTACGGGAGCGTCCTACAATGAGCAGTTCTTC.

The genes are TRBV28 and TRBJ2-5; no firm D call. Germline V gives CDR1 MDHEN, CDR2 SYDVKM. This CDR3 comprises 13 residues. The V gene lost 3 bases and the J gene lost 0 bases, with 5 bases spanning the gap. The DNA for the CDR3 is TGTGCCAGCAGTTTCCAGTACCAAGAGACCCAGTACTTC. It specifies CASSFQYQETQYF.

This clone is a singleton in its sample. The chain joins TRBV20-1 to TRBJ1-1; D gene unclear. Trimming took off 1 base at V and 3 bases at J, with 3 bases between the two ends. The germline V gene has CDR1 DFQATT and CDR2 SNEGSKA (reference sequence). This CDR3 comprises 11 residues. CDR3 loop: CSARAYTEAFF. The CDR3 DNA reads TGCAGTGCTAGAGCCTACACTGAAGCTTTCTTT.

The chain has TRBV14 and TRBJ2-1; weak D call: TRBD2 (6 bases). This CDR3 region has 16 residues. V shed 3 bases and J shed 8 bases, with 20 bases lying between them. The V gene's germline CDR1 is SGHDN and CDR2 FVKESK. In nucleotides, the CDR3 is TGTGCCAGCAGCCAGGAGGACGGGACTTACGTATATGAGCAGTTCTTC. Translated: CASSQEDGTYVYEQFF.

The rearrangement uses TRBV5-1 and TRBJ2-3; tentative D call: TRBD2 (6 bases). Germline loops: CDR1 SGHRS, CDR2 YFSETQ. The V and J ends lost 7 bases and 0 bases respectively, with 9 bases between them. The CDR3 has 13 amino acids. The CDR3 spells CASLEGSTDTQYF. In DNA form, the CDR3 reads TGCGCCAGCTTGGAGGGTAGCACAGATACGCAGTATTTT.

CDR3 protein: CASTDGGSYTF. The CDR3 DNA reads as TGTGCCAGCACCGACGGGGGGAGCTACACCTTC. J is TRBJ1-2 and V is TRBV6-5, with D perhaps matching TRBD1 (5 bases). This CDR3 comprises 11 residues. Deletions cut 7 bases from V and 9 bases from J, with 12 bases between. CDR1 MNHEY and CDR2 SVGAGI come from the germline V gene.

The chain employs TRBV2 and TRBJ1-2, with TRBD1 matching 11 bases. Trimming took 6 bases from V and 7 from J; bases not matched to a gene: 7. The germline CDR1 and CDR2 sequences are SNHLY and FYNNEI. This CDR3 is built from 14 residues. This chain's CDR3 is CASRGDRGRIGYTF. In DNA, the CDR3 is TGTGCCAGCAGAGGGGACAGGGGGAGAATTGGCTACACCTTC.

The chain joins TRBV9 to TRBJ2-1; weak D call: TRBD2 (6 bases). Trimming left V 0 bases short and J 5 bases short, with 12 bases between. The germline V gene encodes CDR1 SGDLS and CDR2 YYNGEE. The CDR3 contains 15 residues. DNA of the CDR3: TGTGCCAGCAGCGTAGCTCTGGCGGGACACAATGAGCAGTTCTTC. Translated, it gives CASSVALAGHNEQFF.

This sequence joins TRBV7-3 and TRBJ2-4; D unclear. The V end lost 4 bases, the J end lost 2 bases, and 12 bases lay between the germline ends. The V gene's germline CDR1 is SGHTA and CDR2 FQGTGA. This CDR3 has 15 residues. The CDR3 DNA is TGTGCCAGCAGCTCCCAACACCAATCCAAAAACATTCAGTACTTC. As protein: CASSSQHQSKNIQYF.

The genes are TRBV4-1 and TRBJ1-5; D ambiguous. The CDR3 extends over 15 amino acids. V shed 0 bases and J shed 3 bases, with 9 bases lying between them. Germline lookup yields CDR1 MGHRA and CDR2 YSYEKL. The CDR3 region is CASSQEDFDNQPQHF. CDR3 nucleotide sequence: TGCGCCAGCAGCCAAGAGGACTTCGACAATCAGCCCCAGCATTTT.

The chain couples TRBV10-1 to TRBJ1-1, with TRBD1 matching 7 bases. Germline V gene sequence: CDR1 WNHNN, CDR2 SYGVQD (reference sequence). With 7 bases clipped from V and 5 bases from J, the junction kept 10 bases outside the gene matches. The CDR3 has 14 amino acids. DNA of the CDR3: TGCGCCAGCACCCTACAGGGGACGGGAACTGAAGCTTTCTTT. This sequence encodes CASTLQGTGTEAFF.

The gene calls are TRBV6-1 and TRBJ2-7, with 7 bases aligning to TRBD2. Germline V gene lookup returns CDR1 MNHNS and CDR2 SASEGT. V gave up 1 base and J gave up 3 bases; unmatched junction bases: 6. The CDR3 runs 15 residues. For the CDR3, the DNA is TGTGCCAGCAGTGAAGGTTGGGGGAGGGGCTACGAGCAGTACTTC. It yields the protein CASSEGWGRGYEQYF.

The chain joins TRBV30 to TRBJ2-2, with D unclear. The CDR3 spans 12 residues. From germline, CDR1 is GTSNPN and CDR2 SVGIG (reference sequence). V was clipped by 0 bases and J by 3 bases, with 2 bases between them. The CDR3 coding sequence is TGTGCCTGGAGTGTCGACACCGGGGAGCTGTTTTTT. This translates into CAWSVDTGELFF.

J is TRBJ2-3 and V is TRBV5-6, with a tentative D call TRBD2 (6 bases). The CDR3 has 16 residues. CDR1 SGHDT and CDR2 YYEEEE come from the germline V gene. Trimming cost V 3 bases and J 5 bases, with 19 bases left between them. CDR3 residues: CASSSLSAGLIDTQYF. CDR3 nucleotide sequence: TGTGCCAGCAGCTCTCTAAGTGCGGGGCTTATAGATACGCAGTATTTT.

In this sample, this clone turned up once. V usage is TRBV4-1 and J usage is TRBJ2-6, with D maybe TRBD2 (5 bases). The CDR3 has 16 residues. V dropped 0 bases and J dropped 0 bases, with 6 bases sitting between them. Germline loops: CDR1 MGHRA, CDR2 YSYEKL. The CDR3 sequence: CASSQDRGSGANVLTF. In nucleotides, the CDR3 is TGCGCCAGCAGCCAAGATCGGGGCTCTGGGGCCAACGTCCTGACTTTC.

The CDR3 DNA follows: TGTGCCAGCAGCCCCGCGGTGGGACAGGATGTTCAGCCCCAGCATTTT. Its protein product is CASSPAVGQDVQPQHF. J is TRBJ1-5 and V is TRBV7-6; 8 bases are a match to TRBD1. The CDR3 covers 16 residues. Germline values: CDR1 SGHVS, CDR2 FNYEAQ. V gave up 5 bases and J gave up 6 bases; unmatched junction bases: 12.

This sequence joins TRBV6-5 and TRBJ2-2; tentative D call: TRBD2 (6 bases). Germline lookup yields CDR1 MNHEY and CDR2 SVGAGI. Trimming removed 7 bases at V and 5 bases at J, with 14 bases between. The CDR3 has 14 amino acids. The CDR3: CASTREASTGELFF. The CDR3 coding sequence is TGTGCCAGCACTAGGGAGGCGAGTACCGGGGAGCTGTTTTTT.